The rows below give T cell receptor beta chains drawn from one sample of a study of blood T cells in healthy people across ages. TCRdb processed the 5' RACE reads anew with MiXCR; each CDR3 protein has one entry. The sample has about 670,000 distinct CDR3 sequences; 52% are singletons. The sequenced material came from blood. Receptors originate from a woman older than 75 in good health. The CDR3 runs from the conserved cysteine through the conserved F or W. The size entry is marked missing in some rows and otherwise reads once, few, many or a size class.

-,16,TRBV21-1,CASSKKGRDPSYEQYF
-,15,TRBV12-3/TRBV12-4,CASSSTETQRETQYF
-,13,TRBV28,CASSLSTPGTQYF
-,15,TRBV20-1,CSARPPGDVKETQYF
-,15,TRBV28,CASQRGALYQETQYF
few,15,TRBV2,CASIRPLLSGNTIYF
-,13,TRBV20-1,CSASSSLSYEQYF
-,14,TRBV6-6,CASTIQGMNTEAFF
-,16,TRBV7-2,CASSSRGLAGTGELFF
-,18,TRBV6-1,CASSLRLAGGRNTDAQYF
many,14,TRBV9,CASSVGQYQETQYF
-,16,TRBV20-1,CSARKSPPSSYNEQFF
-,17,TRBV6-2/TRBV6-3,CASSYSSVRTIILEQFF
-,14,TRBV5-7,CASSLRQGGEPQHF
-,17,TRBV20-1,CSARDLRETSVGQPQHF
-,24,TRBV11-2,CASSLETITGVITRGASEKETQYF
few,17,TRBV3-1,CASSQPRGDRALGTQYF
-,15,TRBV20-1,CSARDGGREIEKLFF
-,15,TRBV5-1,CASSLRLAGVDEQFF
few,11,TRBV25-1,CASPQEETQYF
-,13,TRBV20-1,CSAPRTGGNTIYF
many,10,TRBV2,CASSEDTKFF
-,15,TRBV5-1,CASSLAGTLEETQYF
-,15,TRBV14,CASNQDSGRYNGQFF
many,13,TRBV9,CASSVGLVNEQFF
few,11,TRBV18,CASDTGDTQYF
many,15,TRBV9,CASSFGTSVHNEQFF
-,14,TRBV12-3/TRBV12-4,CASSWDRGDQPQHF
-,16,TRBV18,CASSRDRQDYNSPLHF
-,15,TRBV28,CASNRQASRNQPQHF
-,11,TRBV2,CAGREFRGYTF
-,16,TRBV6-5,CASSYSFNRVNNEQFF
once,16,TRBV5-1,CASSRDPGTGGSGYTF
many,14,TRBV20-1,CSAREGGGTDTQYF
-,13,TRBV4-2,CASKGQGNSPLHF
once,14,TRBV6-5,CASSSALARNEQFF
-,17,TRBV3-1,CASTARHTHLRAGELFF
-,18,TRBV7-2,CASSLVSTGSAIGNTIYF
many,16,TRBV28,CASSSPSKPRSDTQYF
-,15,TRBV20-1,CSASPSDGINYGYTF
-,13,TRBV12-3/TRBV12-4,CASSSGQDTEAFF
-,13,TRBV28,CASSPPNEETQYF
many,16,TRBV7-2,CASSPLWGAGTDTQYF
many,16,TRBV6-1,CASSSLAGPRTDTQYF
-,16,TRBV12-3/TRBV12-4,CASSLGQGFSTDTQYF
-,16,TRBV7-3,CASIITRDKGVGGYTF
-,16,TRBV19,CASRPDRGLTGYGYTF
-,14,TRBV12-3/TRBV12-4,CASSLNRVEVTQYF
many,14,TRBV12-3/TRBV12-4,CASSPRGATDTQYF
-,14,TRBV20-1,CSASRPSGGNEQFF
-,14,TRBV20-1,CSPKSEMGYNEQFF
many,14,TRBV5-1,CASSLPSGSNEQFF
many,14,TRBV6-1,CASSVDRDNSPLHF
-,15,TRBV11-2,CASSCALAGRETQYF
-,16,TRBV11-2,CASSLRRGAGTDTQYF
many,13,TRBV5-1,CASSGTGDYGYTF
-,15,TRBV27,CASSPFGGRADTQYF
-,16,TRBV20-1,CSARQRTAGLNTEAFF
many,13,TRBV7-8,CASSASGKETQYF
many,14,TRBV9,CASSPRTLFNEQFF